This T cell receptor (beta chain) came from a study of T cell changes during pregnancy in multiple sclerosis. Sequencing was performed with immunoSEQ multiplex PCR; in TCRdb, only in-frame clones are kept and a portion is missing. The data hold approximately 30,000 clones, with roughly 90% observed a single time. The sequencing used CD8+ T cells from peripheral blood mononuclear cells, collected after pregnancy. This TCR came from a female donor with multiple sclerosis, enrolled in a pregnancy study.

CDR3 in amino acids: CASSLAPDYEQYF. The CDR3 DNA sequence: TGTGCCAGCAGCTTAGCGCCAGACTACGAGCAGTACTTC. V gene TRBV11-1 combines with J gene TRBJ2-7; no firm D call. Per the germline V gene, CDR1 is SGHAT and CDR2 is FQDESV (reference sequence). Trimming took 0 bases from V and 3 from J, leaving 6 bases between them. The CDR3 loop spans 13 amino acids.